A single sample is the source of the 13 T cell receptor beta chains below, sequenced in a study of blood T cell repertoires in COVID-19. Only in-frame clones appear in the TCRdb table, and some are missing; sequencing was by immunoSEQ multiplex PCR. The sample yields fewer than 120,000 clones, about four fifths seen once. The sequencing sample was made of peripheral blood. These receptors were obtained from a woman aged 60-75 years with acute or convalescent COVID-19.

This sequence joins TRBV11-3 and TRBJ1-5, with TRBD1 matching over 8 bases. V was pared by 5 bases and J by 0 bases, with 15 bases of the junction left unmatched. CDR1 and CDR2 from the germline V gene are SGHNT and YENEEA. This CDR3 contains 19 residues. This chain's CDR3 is CASSLTGQGSILSNQPQHF. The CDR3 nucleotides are TGTGCCAGCAGCCTGACCGGACAGGGTTCGATTCTTAGCAATCAGCCCCAGCATTTT.

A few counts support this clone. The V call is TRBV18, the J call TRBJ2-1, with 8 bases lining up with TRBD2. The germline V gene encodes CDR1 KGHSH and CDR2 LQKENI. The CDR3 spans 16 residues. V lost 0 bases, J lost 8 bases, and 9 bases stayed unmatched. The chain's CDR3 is CASSPPRTSPWDEQFF. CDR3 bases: TGTGCCAGCTCACCACCGAGGACTAGCCCGTGGGATGAGCAGTTCTTC.

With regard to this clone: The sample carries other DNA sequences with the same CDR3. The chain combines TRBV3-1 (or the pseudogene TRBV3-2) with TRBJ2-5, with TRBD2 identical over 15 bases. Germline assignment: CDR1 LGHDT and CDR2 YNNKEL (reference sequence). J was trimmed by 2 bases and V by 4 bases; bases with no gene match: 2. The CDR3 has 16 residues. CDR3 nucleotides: TGTGCCAGCAGCCGAGGACTAGCGGGGGGGCAAGAGACCCAGTACTTC. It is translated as CASSRGLAGGQETQYF.

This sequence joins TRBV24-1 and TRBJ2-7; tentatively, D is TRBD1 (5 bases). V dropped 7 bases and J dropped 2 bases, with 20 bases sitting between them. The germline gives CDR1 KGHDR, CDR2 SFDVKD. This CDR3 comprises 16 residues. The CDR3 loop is CATSSSDTSQAYEQYF. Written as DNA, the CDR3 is TGTGCCACCAGCTCATCGGACACCTCCCAAGCCTACGAGCAGTACTTC.

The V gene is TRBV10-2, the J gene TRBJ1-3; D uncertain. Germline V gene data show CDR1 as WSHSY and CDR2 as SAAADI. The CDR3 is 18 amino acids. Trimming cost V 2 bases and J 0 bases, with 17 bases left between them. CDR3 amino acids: CASSEQAFFQSSGNTIYF. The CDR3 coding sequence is TGCGCCAGCAGTGAGCAGGCCTTTTTCCAGAGCTCTGGAAACACCATATATTTT.

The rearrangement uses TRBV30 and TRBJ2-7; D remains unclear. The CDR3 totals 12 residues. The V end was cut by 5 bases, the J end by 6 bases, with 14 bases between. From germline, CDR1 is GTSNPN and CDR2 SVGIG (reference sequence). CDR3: CAWSQALREQYF. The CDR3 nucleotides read TGTGCCTGGTCCCAGGCGCTCCGCGAGCAGTACTTC.

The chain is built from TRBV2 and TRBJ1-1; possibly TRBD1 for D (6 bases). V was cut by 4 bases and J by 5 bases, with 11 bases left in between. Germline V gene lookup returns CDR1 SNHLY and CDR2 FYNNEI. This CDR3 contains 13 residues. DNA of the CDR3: TGTGCCAGCAGTGCCCGAAGGGGGACTGAAGCTTTCTTT. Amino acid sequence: CASSARRGTEAFF.

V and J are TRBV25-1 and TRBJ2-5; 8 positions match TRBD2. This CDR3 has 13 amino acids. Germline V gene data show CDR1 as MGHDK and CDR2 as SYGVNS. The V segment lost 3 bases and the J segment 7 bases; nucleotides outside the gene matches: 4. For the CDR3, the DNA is TGTGCCAGCAGTGATCGGGGGGGAGGGACCCAGTACTTC. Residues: CASSDRGGGTQYF.

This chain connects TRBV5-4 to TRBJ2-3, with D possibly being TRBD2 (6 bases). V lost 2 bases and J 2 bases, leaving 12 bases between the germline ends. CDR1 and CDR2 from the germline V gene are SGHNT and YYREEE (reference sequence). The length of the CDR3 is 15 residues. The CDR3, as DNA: TGTGCCAGCAGCTTTACCCGGAGGGTCACAGATACGCAGTATTTT. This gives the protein CASSFTRRVTDTQYF.

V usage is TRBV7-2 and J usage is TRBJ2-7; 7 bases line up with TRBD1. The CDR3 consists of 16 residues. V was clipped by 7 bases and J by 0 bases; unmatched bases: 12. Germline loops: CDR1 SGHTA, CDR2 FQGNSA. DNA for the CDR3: TGTGCCAGCACTCCCTCTTCGGACAGGATCTCCTACGAGCAGTACTTC. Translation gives CASTPSSDRISYEQYF. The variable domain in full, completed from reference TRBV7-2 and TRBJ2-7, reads GAGVSQSPSNKVTEKGKDVELRCDPISGHTALYWYRQSLGQGLEFLIYFQGNSAPDKSGLPSDRFSAERTGGSVSTLTIQRTQQEDSAVYLCASTPSSDRISYEQYFGPGTRLTVT.

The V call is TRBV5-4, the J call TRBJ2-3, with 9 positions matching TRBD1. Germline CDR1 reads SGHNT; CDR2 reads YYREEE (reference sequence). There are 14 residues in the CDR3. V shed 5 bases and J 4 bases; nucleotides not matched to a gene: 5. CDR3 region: CASRGGQGADTQYF. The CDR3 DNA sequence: TGTGCCAGCAGGGGGGGACAGGGCGCAGATACGCAGTATTTT.

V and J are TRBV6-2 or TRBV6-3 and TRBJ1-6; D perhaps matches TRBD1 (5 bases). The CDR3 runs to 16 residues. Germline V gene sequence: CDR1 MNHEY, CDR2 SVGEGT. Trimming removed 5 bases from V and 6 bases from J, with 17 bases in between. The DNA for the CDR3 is TGTGCCAGCAGTCAGCAAGCCCAGGGACTTAATTCACCCCTCCACTTT. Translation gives CASSQQAQGLNSPLHF.

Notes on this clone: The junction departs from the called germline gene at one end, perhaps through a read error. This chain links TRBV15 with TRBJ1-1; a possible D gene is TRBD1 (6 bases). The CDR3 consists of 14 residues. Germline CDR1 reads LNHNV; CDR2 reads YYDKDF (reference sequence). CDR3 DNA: TGTGCCACCAGCAGAGATAACCGGGACACCGAAGCTTTCTTT. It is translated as CATSRDNRDTEAFF.